A single sample is the source of the 21 T cell receptor beta chains below, sequenced in a study of Graves' ophthalmopathy and Graves' hyperthyroidism. The TCR beta CDR3 regions underwent amplification from RNA transcripts. The workflow started with a first-round RT-PCR run with HTBI primers and then moved on to a second-round multiplex PCR. TCRdb called the multiplex PCR reads again in MiXCR, with one record for every CDR3 protein. The data contain some 750,000 distinct CDR3 sequences, roughly 40% of them seen just once; the ten biggest clones take up 44%. The source material was peripheral blood. The receptor source for this set is an adult man with Graves' ophthalmopathy.

This clonotype showed up many times. The chain joins TRBV5-6 to TRBJ2-6, with D perhaps TRBD1 (5 bases). With 2 bases removed from V and 3 bases from J, the gap between germline ends came to 15 bases. The CDR3 sequence is 17 residues long. The germline V gene has CDR1 SGHDT and CDR2 YYEEEE. CDR3 sequence (DNA): TGTGCCAGCAGCTTCAGGGCCGTTGGGCGTGGGGCCAACGTCCTGACTTTC. Its translation: CASSFRAVGRGANVLTF.

This chain joins TRBV2 and TRBJ1-2; TRBD1 might be the D (6 bases). This CDR3 contains 16 residues. V lost 7 bases and J 2 bases, leaving 20 bases between the germline ends. The germline V gene has CDR1 SNHLY and CDR2 FYNNEI. CDR3 in amino acids: CASMDPFLTGNYGYTF. CDR3 sequence (DNA): TGTGCCAGCATGGACCCCTTTCTTACAGGGAACTATGGCTACACCTTC.

The rearrangement joins TRBV12-3 or TRBV12-4 to TRBJ1-3, with D hard to call. V was shortened by 2 bases and J by 3 bases, with 8 bases between the two germline ends. This CDR3 is 14 amino acids long. CDR3 loop: CASSLRGYGNTIYF. The CDR3 bases are TGTGCCAGCAGTTTACGGGGTTATGGAAACACCATATATTTT.

The chain has TRBV12-3 or TRBV12-4 and TRBJ2-7; tentatively, D is TRBD1 (6 bases). V dropped 2 bases and J dropped 3 bases, with 14 bases sitting between them. This CDR3 contains 15 residues. DNA of the CDR3: TGTGCCAGCAGTTTAACTCGGACAGTGATCTACGAGCAGTACTTC. It encodes CASSLTRTVIYEQYF.

The chain combines TRBV25-1 with TRBJ2-7; TRBD1 matches at 8 bases. V lost 6 bases, J lost 3 bases, and 22 bases stayed unmatched. CDR3 length: 19 amino acids. Germline lookup yields CDR1 MGHDK and CDR2 SYGVNS. For the CDR3, the DNA is TGTGCCAGCAGAACATTGGACAGGGTGTTCCGCGGACAGGTCTACGAGCAGTACTTC. As protein: CASRTLDRVFRGQVYEQYF.

This chain's CDR3 is CSVRLDRGSETQYF. The CDR3 DNA follows: TGCAGCGTTCGGCTAGACAGGGGGTCAGAGACCCAGTACTTC. The J gene is TRBJ2-5, the V gene TRBV29-1; 9 bases are a match to TRBD1. CDR1 is SQVTM, CDR2 ANQGSEA, per germline. The CDR3 consists of 14 residues. V gave up 5 bases and J gave up 4 bases; unmatched junction bases: 8.

This clonotype was seen at least ten times. V usage is TRBV29-1 and J usage is TRBJ1-2; 10 nucleotides match TRBD1. The V and J ends lost 3 bases and 7 bases, in that order; junction bases with no gene match: 5. CDR3 length: 13 residues. Germline CDR1 reads SQVTM; CDR2 reads ANQGSEA. This chain's CDR3 is CSVDRQGAAGYTF. Written as DNA, the CDR3 is TGCAGCGTTGATAGACAGGGGGCGGCTGGCTACACCTTC.

At least ten counts were recorded for this clonotype. V and J are TRBV19 and TRBJ2-7; D uncertain. With 3 bases removed from V and 1 base from J, the gap between germline ends came to 7 bases. This CDR3 region has 13 residues. Germline-derived CDR1 and CDR2 are LNHDA and SQIVND (reference sequence). In DNA form, the CDR3 reads TGTGCCAGTAGTATCCAGTCTTCCTACGAGCAGTACTTC. It is translated as CASSIQSSYEQYF.

This clonotype was seen only once. The rearrangement links TRBV12-3 or TRBV12-4 to TRBJ2-5, with 10 nucleotides matching TRBD2. The CDR3 length is 15 residues. The V segment lost 5 bases and the J segment 5 bases; nucleotides outside the gene matches: 8. The CDR3 spells CASSGRAGGPETQYF. CDR3 DNA sequence: TGTGCCAGCAGTGGACGAGCGGGAGGGCCCGAGACCCAGTACTTC.

This clonotype was observed many times. The chain uses TRBV30 and TRBJ1-2, with 9 bases matching TRBD1. Germline CDR1 is GTSNPN and CDR2 is SVGIG (reference sequence). Trimming took 5 bases from V and 4 from J; bases not matched to a gene: 5. This CDR3 has 13 amino acids. This CDR3 reads CAWSDRGFYGYTF. The DNA of the CDR3 is TGTGCCTGGTCGGACAGGGGATTCTATGGCTACACCTTC. The complete variable domain, with remaining parts taken from reference TRBV30 and TRBJ1-2, reads SQTIHQWPATLVQPVGSPLSLECTVEGTSNPNLYWYRQAAGRGLQLLFYSVGIGQISSEVPQNLSASRPQDRQFILSSKKLLLSDSGFYLCAWSDRGFYGYTFGSGTRLTVV.

The rearrangement joins TRBV24-1 to TRBJ2-5; the match to TRBD1 covers 9 bases. Per germline, CDR1 KGHDR and CDR2 SFDVKD. CDR3 length equals 12 residues. The CDR3 is CAPNRGRETQYF. CDR3 DNA: TGTGCTCCAAACAGGGGGCGGGAGACCCAGTACTTC.

This clonotype has at least ten counts. V is TRBV15 and J is TRBJ2-7; D gene ambiguous. V gave up 0 bases and J gave up 6 bases, with 6 bases separating them. The germline V gene has CDR1 LNHNV and CDR2 YYDKDF (reference sequence). The CDR3 covers 12 residues. The CDR3 sequence: CATSRDRREQYF. The CDR3 DNA sequence: TGTGCCACCAGCAGAGATCGTCGCGAGCAGTACTTC.

This clonotype appeared once. This chain uses TRBV11-1 with TRBJ2-3; 7 bases agree with TRBD2. CDR3 length equals 17 residues. Germline V gene data show CDR1 as SGHAT and CDR2 as FQDESV (reference sequence). Trimming at V came to 4 bases and at J to 6 bases, leaving 16 bases not matched to a gene. CDR3 sequence: CASSSLGGGGVRDTQYF. The CDR3 DNA follows: TGTGCCAGCAGCTCGCTCGGTGGCGGGGGAGTCCGGGATACGCAGTATTTT.

This clonotype was picked up a small number of times. The chain uses TRBV19 and TRBJ2-7, with 10 positions matching TRBD1. The germline gives CDR1 LNHDA, CDR2 SQIVND (reference sequence). Trimming removed 1 base from V and 3 bases from J; junction bases left unmatched: 3. This CDR3 has 15 amino acids. Here the CDR3 reads CASSIGGTGDYEQYF. CDR3 DNA: TGTGCCAGTAGTATAGGGGGGACAGGGGACTACGAGCAGTACTTC.

Comments on this clonotype: Given the absence of the conserved phenylalanine or tryptophan at the CDR3 end, a read error is likely. The V and J genes are TRBV10-3 and TRBJ2-2; D uncertain. The CDR3 is made up of 13 amino acids. The germline gives CDR1 ENHRY, CDR2 SYGVKD. CDR3 nucleotides: TGTGCCAGCAGTTATCAGGCCACCGGGGAGCTGTTTCTT. It is translated as CASSYQATGELFL.

This clonotype has more than one count but fewer than ten. The CDR3 sequence is CASSNGLSGGSYEQYF. In DNA form, the CDR3 reads TGTGCCAGCAGCAATGGTCTTAGCGGGGGGTCCTACGAGCAGTACTTC. The chain uses TRBV7-2 and TRBJ2-7; 10 positions match TRBD2. V lost 5 bases to trimming and J lost 1 base; unmatched junction nucleotides: 8. Looked up from germline, CDR1 is SGHTA and CDR2 is FQGNSA. This CDR3 spans 16 amino acids.

The chain uses TRBV19 and TRBJ1-2, with 10 bases aligning to TRBD1. The V segment lost 4 bases and the J segment 5 bases; nucleotides outside the gene matches: 7. The germline gives CDR1 LNHDA, CDR2 SQIVND (reference sequence). The CDR3 is made up of 15 amino acids. DNA of the CDR3: TGTGCCAGTAGTACCACCCGGACAGGGGGGTATGGCTACACCTTC. It encodes CASSTTRTGGYGYTF.

In this sample, this clonotype turned up a few times. This chain uses TRBV6-5 with TRBJ1-3, with 8 bases matching TRBD1. V lost 6 bases, J lost 4 bases, and 5 bases stayed unmatched. The germline CDR1 and CDR2 sequences are MNHEY and SVGAGI. The CDR3 has 14 residues. The CDR3 protein is CASSKTGAGNTIYF. CDR3 sequence (DNA): TGTGCCAGCAGCAAGACAGGGGCCGGAAACACCATATATTTT.

A few counts support this clonotype. The chain employs TRBV20-1 and TRBJ2-3; D is ambiguous. The CDR3 has 14 amino acids. Germline V gene sequence: CDR1 DFQATT, CDR2 SNEGSKA (reference sequence). V lost 1 base to trimming and J lost 1 base, with 9 bases between them. Written as DNA, the CDR3 is TGCAGTGCTAGAGCTAGGGCGGGCACAGATACGCAGTATTTT. Translation: CSARARAGTDTQYF.

This clonotype was seen a single time. V is TRBV7-9 and J is TRBJ1-6; 8 bases line up with TRBD1. Germline loops: CDR1 SEHNR, CDR2 FQNEAQ (reference sequence). V shed 8 bases, J shed 11 bases, and the junction held 14 bases outside the gene matches. This CDR3 is 15 amino acids long. CDR3 coding DNA: TGTGCCAGCGGACAGGGTTCAGGGGCCGGCACACCCCTCCACTTT. Encoded protein: CASGQGSGAGTPLHF. Full variable domain (missing parts from reference TRBV7-9 and TRBJ1-6): DTGVSQNPRHKITKRGQNVTFRCDPISEHNRLYWYRQTLGQGPEFLTYFQNEAQLEKSRLLSDRFSAERPKGSFSTLEIQRTEQGDSAMYLCASGQGSGAGTPLHFGNGTRLTVT.

V gene TRBV4-3 combines with J gene TRBJ1-6; D is uncertain. This CDR3 comprises 15 residues. V was clipped by 0 bases and J by 9 bases, with 12 bases between them. Per germline, CDR1 LGHNA and CDR2 YSLEER. In nucleotides, the CDR3 is TGCGCCAGCAGCCAAGATCTAGGGTTCGGTTCACCCCTCCACTTT. Amino acid sequence: CASSQDLGFGSPLHF.